Listed here is a single T cell receptor beta chain. Sequenced by immunoSEQ multiplex PCR; TCRdb stores in-frame clones only, minus some. In the table there are under 80,000 clones, around 80% of which are singletons. This sample is drawn from a study of blood T cell repertoires in COVID-19. In germline, CDR1 is LNHDA, CDR2 SQIVND (reference sequence). V lost 6 bases, J lost 7 bases, and 13 bases stayed unmatched. This CDR3 is 16 amino acids long. This chain joins TRBV19 and TRBJ2-1; 9 bases are a match to TRBD2. Material for sequencing was peripheral blood. This TCR came from a human donor in a cohort sampled during active COVID-19. The CDR3 sequence: CASSRGAGGPRNEQFF. The CDR3 nucleotides read TGTGCCAGTAGCCGGGGGGCGGGAGGGCCCCGAAATGAGCAGTTCTTC.